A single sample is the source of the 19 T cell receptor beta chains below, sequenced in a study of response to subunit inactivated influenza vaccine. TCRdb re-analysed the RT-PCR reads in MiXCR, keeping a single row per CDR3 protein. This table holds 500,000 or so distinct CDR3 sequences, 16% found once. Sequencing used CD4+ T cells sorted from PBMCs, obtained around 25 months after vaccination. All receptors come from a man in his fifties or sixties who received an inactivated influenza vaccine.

CDR3 nucleotide sequence: TGTGCCAGCGTCGTCAGCTCTGGAAACACCATATATTTT. This sequence encodes CASVVSSGNTIYF. The gene calls are TRBV12-3 or TRBV12-4 and TRBJ1-3; no reliable D call. The CDR3 is 13 amino acids. The V gene lost 8 bases and the J gene lost 0 bases, with 8 bases spanning the gap.

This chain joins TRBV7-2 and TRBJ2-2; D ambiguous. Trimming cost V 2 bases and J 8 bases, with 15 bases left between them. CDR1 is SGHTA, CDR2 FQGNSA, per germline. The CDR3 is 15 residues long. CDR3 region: CASSLTFRATGELFF. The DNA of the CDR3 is TGTGCCAGCAGCTTAACATTTCGGGCCACGGGGGAGCTGTTTTTT.

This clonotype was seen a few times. CDR3 sequence: CAISSQINEQYF. CDR3 nucleotides: TGTGCCATCAGTTCACAAATAAACGAGCAGTACTTC. V usage is TRBV10-3 and J usage is TRBJ2-7; D gene unclear. V was cut by 5 bases and J by 5 bases, with 10 bases left in between. The CDR3 loop spans 12 amino acids. Germline V gene sequence: CDR1 ENHRY, CDR2 SYGVKD.

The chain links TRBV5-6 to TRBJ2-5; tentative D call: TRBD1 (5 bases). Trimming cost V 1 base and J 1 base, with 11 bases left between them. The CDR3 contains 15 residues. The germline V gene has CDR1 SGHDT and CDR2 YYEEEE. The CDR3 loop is CASSLMAGLQETQYF. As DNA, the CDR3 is TGTGCCAGCAGCTTGATGGCAGGGCTCCAAGAGACCCAGTACTTC.

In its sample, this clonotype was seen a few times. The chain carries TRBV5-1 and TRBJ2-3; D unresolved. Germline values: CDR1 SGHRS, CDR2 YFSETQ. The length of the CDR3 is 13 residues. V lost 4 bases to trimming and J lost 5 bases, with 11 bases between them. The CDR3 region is CASSLRFGDTQYF. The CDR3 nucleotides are TGCGCCAGCAGCCTCCGGTTTGGAGATACGCAGTATTTT.

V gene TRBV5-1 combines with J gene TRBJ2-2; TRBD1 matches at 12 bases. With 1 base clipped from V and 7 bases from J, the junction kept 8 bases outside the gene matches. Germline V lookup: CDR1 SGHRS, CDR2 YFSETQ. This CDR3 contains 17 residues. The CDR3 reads CASSLRRDRGPGGELFF. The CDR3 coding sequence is TGCGCCAGCAGCTTGCGCCGGGACAGGGGGCCTGGCGGGGAGCTGTTTTTT. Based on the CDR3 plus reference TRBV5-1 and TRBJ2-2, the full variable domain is KAGVTQTPRYLIKTRGQQVTLSCSPISGHRSVSWYQQTPGQGLQFLFEYFSETQRNKGNFPGRFSGRQFSNSRSEMNVSTLELGDSALYLCASSLRRDRGPGGELFFGEGSRLTVL.

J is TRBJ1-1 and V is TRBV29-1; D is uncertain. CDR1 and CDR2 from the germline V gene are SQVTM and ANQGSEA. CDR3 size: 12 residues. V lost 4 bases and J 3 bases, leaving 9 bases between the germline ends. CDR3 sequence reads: CSVARGHTEAFF. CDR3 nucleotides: TGCAGCGTTGCTCGGGGTCACACTGAAGCTTTCTTT.

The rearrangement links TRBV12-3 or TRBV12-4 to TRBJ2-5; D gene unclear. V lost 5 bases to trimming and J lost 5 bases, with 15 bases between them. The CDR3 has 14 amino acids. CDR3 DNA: TGTGCCAGCAGTGTGGCGGTCCGACTGGAGACCCAGTACTTC. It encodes CASSVAVRLETQYF.

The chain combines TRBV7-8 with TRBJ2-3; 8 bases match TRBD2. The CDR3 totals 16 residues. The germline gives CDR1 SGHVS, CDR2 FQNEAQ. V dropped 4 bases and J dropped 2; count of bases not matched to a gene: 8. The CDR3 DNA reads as TGTGCCAGCAGCTCCCAGCGACTAGCGCCCACAGATACGCAGTATTTT. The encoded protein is CASSSQRLAPTDTQYF.

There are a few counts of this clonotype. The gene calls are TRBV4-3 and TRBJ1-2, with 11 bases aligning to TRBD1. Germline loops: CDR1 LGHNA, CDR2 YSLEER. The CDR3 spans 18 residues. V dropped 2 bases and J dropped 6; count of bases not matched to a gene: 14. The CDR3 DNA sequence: TGCGCCAGCAGCCAATTTCACCAGCCCCGGACAGGGGGCGATGGCTACACCTTC. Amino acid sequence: CASSQFHQPRTGGDGYTF.

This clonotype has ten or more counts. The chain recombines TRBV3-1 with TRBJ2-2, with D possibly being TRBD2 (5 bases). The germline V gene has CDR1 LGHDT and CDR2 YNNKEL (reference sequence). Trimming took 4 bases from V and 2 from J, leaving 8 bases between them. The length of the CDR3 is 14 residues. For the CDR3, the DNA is TGTGCCAGCAGCCCCGGACTTAACACCGGGGAGCTGTTTTTT. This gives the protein CASSPGLNTGELFF.

The DNA for the CDR3 is TGTGCCAGCAGCCAAGTGGGGGACAGCCCTGAAGCTTTCTTT. Protein sequence: CASSQVGDSPEAFF. The chain couples TRBV14 to TRBJ1-1; 7 bases are a match to TRBD1. After removal of 1 base from V and 6 bases from J, the junction contained 5 bases not matched to a gene. Germline CDR1 and CDR2: SGHDN and FVKESK. The CDR3 covers 14 residues.

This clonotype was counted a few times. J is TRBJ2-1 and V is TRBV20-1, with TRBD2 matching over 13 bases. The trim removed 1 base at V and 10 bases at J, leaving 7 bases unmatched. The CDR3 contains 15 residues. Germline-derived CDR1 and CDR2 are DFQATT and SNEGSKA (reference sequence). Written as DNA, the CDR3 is TGCAGTGCTAGAGTCACTAGCGGGAGGGTAAAAGAGCAGTTCTTC. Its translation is CSARVTSGRVKEQFF.

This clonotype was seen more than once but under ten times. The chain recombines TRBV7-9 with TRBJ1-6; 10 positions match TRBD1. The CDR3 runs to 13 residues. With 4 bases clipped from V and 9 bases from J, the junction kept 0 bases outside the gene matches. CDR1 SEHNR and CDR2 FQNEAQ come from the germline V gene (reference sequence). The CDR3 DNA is TGTGCCAGCAGCTGGACAGGGGGTTCACCCCTCCACTTT. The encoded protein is CASSWTGGSPLHF.

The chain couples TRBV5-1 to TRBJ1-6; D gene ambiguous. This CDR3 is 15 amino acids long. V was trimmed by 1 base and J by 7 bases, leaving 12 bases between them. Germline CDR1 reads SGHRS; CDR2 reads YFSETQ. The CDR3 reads CASSLRSNKNSPLHF. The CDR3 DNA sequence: TGCGCCAGCAGCTTGCGTTCGAACAAAAATTCACCCCTCCACTTT.

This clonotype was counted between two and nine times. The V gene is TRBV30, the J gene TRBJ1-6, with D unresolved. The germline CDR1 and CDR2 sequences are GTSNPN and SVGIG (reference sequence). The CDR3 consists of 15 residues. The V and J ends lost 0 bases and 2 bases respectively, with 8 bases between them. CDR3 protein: CAWSVFGPYNSPLHF. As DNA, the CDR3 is TGTGCCTGGAGTGTATTCGGCCCCTATAATTCACCCCTCCACTTT.

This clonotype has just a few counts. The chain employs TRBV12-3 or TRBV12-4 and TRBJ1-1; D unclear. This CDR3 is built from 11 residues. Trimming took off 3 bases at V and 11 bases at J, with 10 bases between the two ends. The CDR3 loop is CASSFPGEAFF. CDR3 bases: TGTGCCAGCAGTTTCCCCGGGGAGGCTTTCTTT.

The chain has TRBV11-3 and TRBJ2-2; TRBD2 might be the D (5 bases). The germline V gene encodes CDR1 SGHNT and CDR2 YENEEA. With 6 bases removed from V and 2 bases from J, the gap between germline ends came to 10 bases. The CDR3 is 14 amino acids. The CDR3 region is CASSSRVNTGELFF. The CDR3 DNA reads TGTGCCAGCAGTTCGAGGGTCAACACCGGGGAGCTGTTTTTT. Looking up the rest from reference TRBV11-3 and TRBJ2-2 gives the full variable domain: EAGVVQSPRYKIIEKKQPVAFWCNPISGHNTLYWYLQNLGQGPELLIRYENEEAVDDSQLPKDRFSAERLKGVDSTLKIQPAELGDSAVYLCASSSRVNTGELFFGEGSRLTVL.

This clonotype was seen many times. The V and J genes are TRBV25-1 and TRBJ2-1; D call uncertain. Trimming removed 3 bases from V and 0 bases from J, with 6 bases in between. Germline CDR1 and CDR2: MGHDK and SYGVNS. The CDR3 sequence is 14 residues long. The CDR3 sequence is CASSDAYSYNEQFF. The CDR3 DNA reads TGTGCCAGCAGTGACGCATACTCCTACAATGAGCAGTTCTTC.